These 7 T cell receptor beta chains share one sample of origin, sequenced in a study of CD8 T cells in ankylosing spondylitis. Study-wide points: Blood of patients with ankylosing spondylitis appeared to be characterized by a TCR beta motif of about eight highly homologous variants.

No antigen has been assigned to these receptors. TCRdb independently ran MiXCR on the 5' RACE reads; one entry per CDR3 protein. This table holds almost 400,000 distinct CDR3 sequences, around 24% found once. Sequenced: blood, either unsorted or a sorted T cell fraction (not recorded which). These receptors all come from a male donor with ankylosing spondylitis.

This clonotype was seen more than once but under ten times. The DNA of the CDR3 is TGCAGTGCCCGTCCCCCAGGGGAGGTTTTCCATAACTATGGCTACACCTTC. Its protein is CSARPPGEVFHNYGYTF. The gene calls are TRBV20-1 and TRBJ1-2; the D gene is possibly TRBD1 (6 bases). Germline CDR1 and CDR2: DFQATT and SNEGSKA (reference sequence). CDR3 length: 17 amino acids. The V gene lost 6 bases and the J gene lost 1 base, with 24 bases spanning the gap.

This clonotype was counted between two and nine times. The chain employs TRBV12-3 or TRBV12-4 and TRBJ2-5, with D maybe TRBD2 (6 bases). The V gene lost 5 bases and the J gene lost 5 bases, with 15 bases spanning the gap. The CDR3 totals 14 residues. CDR3 sequence reads: CASSPLGSGETQYF. CDR3 nucleotides: TGTGCCAGCAGTCCCCTCGGGAGTGGTGAGACCCAGTACTTC.

Ten or more counts support this clonotype. The V call is TRBV18, the J call TRBJ1-4; D may be TRBD1 (5 bases). Germline V CDR1 and CDR2: KGHSH, LQKENI. V was shortened by 3 bases and J by 1 base, with 6 bases between the two germline ends. CDR3 length equals 14 residues. In DNA, the CDR3 is TGTGCCAGCTCACCCCAGGGAACTAATGAAAAACTGTTTTTT. Its protein is CASSPQGTNEKLFF.

This clonotype was detected only a few times. The rearrangement joins TRBV5-1 to TRBJ2-2; D possibly corresponds to TRBD1 (6 bases). This CDR3 region has 14 residues. Trimming took 4 bases from V and 1 from J, leaving 8 bases between them. Germline V gene sequence: CDR1 SGHRS, CDR2 YFSETQ. CDR3 sequence: CASSVGQNTGELFF. In DNA, the CDR3 is TGCGCCAGCAGCGTGGGACAGAACACCGGGGAGCTGTTTTTT.

J is TRBJ2-1 and V is TRBV5-1; D may match TRBD1 or TRBD2 (5 bases each). From germline, CDR1 is SGHRS and CDR2 YFSETQ. V lost 4 bases to trimming and J lost 0 bases, with 11 bases between them. This CDR3 region has 15 residues. CDR3 sequence (DNA): TGCGCCAGCAGCGGGACGGGAAGCTCCTACAATGAGCAGTTCTTC. Protein: CASSGTGSSYNEQFF.

This clonotype appeared a few times. The gene calls are TRBV28 and TRBJ2-7; D is perhaps TRBD1 (6 bases). CDR1 is MDHEN and CDR2 is SYDVKM in the germline V gene. This CDR3 has 13 amino acids. The V end lost 5 bases, the J end lost 6 bases, and 14 bases lay between the germline ends. The CDR3 protein is CASSLRQVGEQYF. CDR3 DNA sequence: TGTGCCAGCAGTCTCCGACAGGTTGGCGAGCAGTACTTC.

This clonotype was counted a few times. This sequence joins TRBV5-5 and TRBJ1-4; 9 bases align to TRBD1. Germline V CDR1 and CDR2: SGHKS, YYEKEE (reference sequence). CDR3 length: 16 residues. V gave up 4 bases and J gave up 0 bases; unmatched junction bases: 4. Here the CDR3 reads CASSPGQGATNEKLFF. CDR3 coding DNA: TGTGCCAGCAGCCCGGGACAGGGAGCAACTAATGAAAAACTGTTTTTT.